The 31 T cell receptor beta chains given below trace back to one sample, sequenced in a study of cytomegalovirus exposure and HLA in healthy donors. In the PCR, 60 Vbeta and 13 Jbeta primers were used. Sequencing was performed with immunoSEQ multiplex PCR; in TCRdb, only in-frame clones are kept and a portion is missing. Of some 150,000 clones in the sample, roughly 89% were seen once. The specimen sequenced was PBMCs. The origin of the receptors is a woman in her 30s in good health and CMV-seronegative.

The rearrangement uses TRBV7-9 and TRBJ2-2, with 8 bases matching TRBD1. Germline-derived CDR1 and CDR2 are SEHNR and FQNEAQ (reference sequence). J gave up 7 bases and V 4 bases, and 5 bases lay outside the gene matches. CDR3 length: 14 residues. Written as DNA, the CDR3 is TGTGCCAGCAGCTCAGGGACAGGACACGGGGAGCTGTTTTTT. Its protein product is CASSSGTGHGELFF.

This chain connects TRBV6-5 to TRBJ2-7; 8 positions match TRBD2. There are 13 residues in the CDR3. V gave up 5 bases and J gave up 2 bases; unmatched junction bases: 2. From germline, CDR1 is MNHEY and CDR2 SVGAGI. The CDR3 DNA is TGTGCCAGCAGTCGGGAGGGTACCTACGAGCAGTACTTC. Translated, it gives CASSREGTYEQYF.

This CDR3 is CASSRTGGLPNEQFF. CDR3 sequence (DNA): TGCGCCAGCAGCCGGACAGGGGGGCTCCCCAATGAGCAGTTCTTC. The genes are TRBV5-1 and TRBJ2-1; TRBD1 aligns across 10 bases. After removal of 4 bases from V and 6 bases from J, the junction contained 7 bases not matched to a gene. This CDR3 has 15 amino acids. CDR1 is SGHRS and CDR2 is YFSETQ in the germline V gene.

This clone was detected only a few times. The V and J genes are TRBV4-3 and TRBJ1-6; tentative D call: TRBD1 (6 bases). The CDR3 is made up of 16 amino acids. Trimming removed 0 bases at V and 7 bases at J, with 13 bases between. Germline V gene data show CDR1 as LGHNA and CDR2 as YSLEER. CDR3 region: CASSQDQGSWNSPLHF. CDR3 in DNA: TGCGCCAGCAGCCAAGATCAGGGGAGTTGGAATTCACCCCTCCACTTT.

The gene calls are TRBV18 and TRBJ2-7, with 8 positions matching TRBD2. V gave up 5 bases and J gave up 0 bases; unmatched junction bases: 6. The CDR3 loop spans 15 amino acids. The germline CDR1 and CDR2 sequences are KGHSH and LQKENI. Written as DNA, the CDR3 is TGTGCCAGCTCATCAACGAGCGGGAGCTCCTACGAGCAGTACTTC. This gives the protein CASSSTSGSSYEQYF.

V usage is TRBV19 and J usage is TRBJ1-6; the match to TRBD1 covers 11 bases. V trimming: 6 bases; J trimming: 7 bases; junction bases outside the gene matches: 14. Germline V gene data show CDR1 as LNHDA and CDR2 as SQIVND (reference sequence). The length of the CDR3 is 18 residues. CDR3 nucleotides: TGTGCCAGTAGGAGGCTGGAGGGACAGGGGGTTGGAAATTCACCCCTCCACTTT. This translates into CASRRLEGQGVGNSPLHF.

The chain combines TRBV19 with TRBJ1-2, with 12 bases fitting TRBD1. V shed 10 bases and J 6 bases; nucleotides not matched to a gene: 9. The CDR3 extends over 14 amino acids. Germline V gene lookup returns CDR1 LNHDA and CDR2 SQIVND (reference sequence). The CDR3 bases are TGTGCCACCTACACCGGGACAGGGGGCCATGGCTACACCTTC. This translates into CATYTGTGGHGYTF.

The chain links TRBV10-3 to TRBJ1-5; no reliable D call. Germline-derived CDR1 and CDR2 are ENHRY and SYGVKD. The CDR3 totals 14 residues. The germline V and J ends were trimmed by 5 bases and 3 bases, with 11 bases remaining between them. CDR3 residues: CAISREGNNQPQHF. The CDR3 DNA reads TGTGCCATCAGTCGCGAGGGTAACAATCAGCCCCAGCATTTT.

The chain employs TRBV10-2 and TRBJ1-5; TRBD1 agrees at 7 bases. The CDR3 has 14 residues. V shed 6 bases and J 4 bases; nucleotides not matched to a gene: 6. Per the germline V gene, CDR1 is WSHSY and CDR2 is SAAADI. CDR3 in amino acids: CASREGTENQPQHF. CDR3 in DNA: TGCGCCAGCAGGGAAGGGACAGAGAATCAGCCCCAGCATTTT.

V gene TRBV28 combines with J gene TRBJ2-1; D possibly corresponds to TRBD2 (5 bases). The CDR3 is 17 amino acids. The germline V gene encodes CDR1 MDHEN and CDR2 SYDVKM. V was clipped by 6 bases and J by 1 base, with 19 bases between them. The CDR3 spells CASSWTHGRRSYNEQFF. In DNA form, the CDR3 reads TGTGCCAGCAGCTGGACCCACGGCCGGAGGTCCTACAATGAGCAGTTCTTC.

The V call is TRBV5-1, the J call TRBJ2-7, with a possible D match to TRBD1 (5 bases). The ends were cut back, 0 bases at V and 5 bases at J, with 12 bases in the middle. CDR3 length equals 14 residues. Germline CDR1 is SGHRS and CDR2 is YFSETQ. Here the CDR3 DNA reads TGCGCCAGCAGCTTGGGGGGCGCTCCCCACGAGCAGTACTTC. Its translation is CASSLGGAPHEQYF.

This chain joins TRBV7-8 and TRBJ1-5, with D uncertain. V was trimmed by 5 bases and J by 3 bases, leaving 17 bases between them. Germline CDR1 is SGHVS and CDR2 is FQNEAQ. The CDR3 length is 16 residues. Written as DNA, the CDR3 is TGTGCCAGCAGCCGTCAGAGGATGGCCCTCAATCAGCCCCAGCATTTT. It yields the protein CASSRQRMALNQPQHF.

The genes are TRBV2 and TRBJ2-3; TRBD2 is a possible D gene (5 bases). The CDR3 is 15 amino acids. Germline V CDR1 and CDR2: SNHLY, FYNNEI. V was shortened by 4 bases and J by 2 bases, with 13 bases between the two germline ends. The CDR3 sequence: CASSATKLFTDTQYF. The CDR3 bases are TGTGCCAGCAGTGCGACTAAACTCTTCACAGATACGCAGTATTTT.

This chain joins TRBV18 and TRBJ1-1; TRBD1 matches 8 bases. CDR1 is KGHSH and CDR2 is LQKENI in the germline V gene. The trim removed 2 bases at V and 5 bases at J, leaving 10 bases unmatched. The CDR3 contains 16 residues. Here the CDR3 DNA reads TGTGCCAGCTCACCAAGGGCAGGGGGCGCGGGGACTGAAGCTTTCTTT. It is translated as CASSPRAGGAGTEAFF.

The chain employs TRBV28 and TRBJ1-4, with 7 bases matching TRBD1. From germline, CDR1 is MDHEN and CDR2 SYDVKM. The CDR3 length is 17 residues. After removal of 2 bases from V and 0 bases from J, the junction contained 6 bases not matched to a gene. CDR3 bases: TGTGCCAGCAGTTTACTGCCAGGGGGGCCAACTAATGAAAAACTGTTTTTT. It translates to CASSLLPGGPTNEKLFF.

In its sample, this clone was seen once. The CDR3 is CASSVGQGRYEQYF. The CDR3 DNA reads as TGTGCCAGCAGCGTCGGACAGGGGCGTTACGAGCAGTACTTC. This sequence joins TRBV4-2 and TRBJ2-7, with 9 bases that match TRBD1. This CDR3 spans 14 amino acids. Germline CDR1 LGHNA, CDR2 YNFKEQ. V lost 5 bases and J lost 4; bases outside the gene matches: 6.

The chain employs TRBV9 and TRBJ2-2, with 10 bases identical to TRBD2. V was pared by 4 bases and J by 7 bases, with 7 bases of the junction left unmatched. CDR1 is SGDLS, CDR2 YYNGEE, per germline. The CDR3 is 15 residues long. CDR3 bases: TGTGCCAGCAGCCGTCTAGCGGGAGTTGGCGGGGAGCTGTTTTTT. It specifies CASSRLAGVGGELFF.

Ten or more counts support this clone. The sample holds other DNA sequences that translate to the same CDR3. The V call is TRBV7-9, the J call TRBJ1-1, with 7 bases fitting TRBD1. CDR3 length: 14 amino acids. Per germline, CDR1 SEHNR and CDR2 FQNEAQ (reference sequence). V shed 3 bases, J shed 1 base, and the junction held 2 bases outside the gene matches. CDR3 sequence (DNA): TGTGCCAGCAGCTTGGGGACAGAGAACACTGAAGCTTTCTTT. Translating it yields CASSLGTENTEAFF.

This clone appeared a single time. This chain joins TRBV5-4 and TRBJ2-1; 8 nucleotides line up with TRBD2. V was pared by 2 bases and J by 4 bases, with 5 bases of the junction left unmatched. Germline V gene sequence: CDR1 SGHNT, CDR2 YYREEE (reference sequence). The CDR3 is made up of 15 amino acids. The CDR3 DNA is TGTGCCAGCAGCTTAGCGGGAGCCTCATACAATGAGCAGTTCTTC. It translates to CASSLAGASYNEQFF.

The rearrangement joins TRBV5-8 to TRBJ1-5, with TRBD1 matching 8 bases. The V gene's germline CDR1 is SGHTS and CDR2 YDEGEE. Trimming cost V 1 base and J 6 bases; bases outside gene matches: 9. The CDR3 extends over 16 amino acids. Here the CDR3 reads CASSLLRTGSGQPQHF. The CDR3 DNA reads as TGTGCCAGCAGCTTGCTACGGACAGGGAGCGGTCAGCCCCAGCATTTT.

This rearrangement joins TRBV7-2 to TRBJ1-4; D call uncertain. The CDR3 contains 14 residues. V was clipped by 6 bases and J by 0 bases, with 8 bases between them. Germline V gives CDR1 SGHTA, CDR2 FQGNSA. The CDR3 DNA reads as TGTGCCAGCAGGTCCCGGTCAACTAATGAAAAACTGTTTTTT. Translation: CASRSRSTNEKLFF.

The chain carries TRBV28 and TRBJ2-7; tentative D call: TRBD2 (5 bases). V lost 2 bases to trimming and J lost 5 bases, with 10 bases between them. The CDR3 extends over 13 amino acids. CDR1 is MDHEN, CDR2 SYDVKM, per germline. CDR3 in amino acids: CASSLGLPNEQYF. CDR3 coding DNA: TGTGCCAGCAGTTTAGGACTTCCCAACGAGCAGTACTTC.

This chain uses TRBV27 with TRBJ1-2, with D perhaps matching TRBD1 (5 bases). Trimming stripped 2 bases from V and 3 bases from J, with 7 bases between. Looked up from germline, CDR1 is MNHEY and CDR2 is SMNVEV (reference sequence). This CDR3 region has 13 residues. The CDR3 DNA follows: TGTGCCAGCAGTTTACGGGGGGACTATGGCTACACCTTC. It yields the protein CASSLRGDYGYTF.

The genes are TRBV15 and TRBJ2-1; 8 bases line up with TRBD1. The CDR3 has 17 residues. With 3 bases clipped from V and 5 bases from J, the junction kept 12 bases outside the gene matches. CDR1 is LNHNV and CDR2 is YYDKDF in the germline V gene (reference sequence). Here the CDR3 reads CATSSYHRQGNDNEQFF. The CDR3 DNA reads as TGTGCCACCAGCAGCTACCATCGACAGGGGAATGACAATGAGCAGTTCTTC.

The gene calls are TRBV19 and TRBJ2-7; tentatively, D is TRBD2 (6 bases). Germline V CDR1 and CDR2: LNHDA, SQIVND (reference sequence). V lost 5 bases, J lost 0 bases, and 14 bases lay in between. This CDR3 is built from 15 residues. The CDR3: CASSAASAASYEQYF. For the CDR3, the DNA is TGTGCCAGTAGTGCCGCTAGCGCCGCCTCCTACGAGCAGTACTTC.

The chain employs TRBV5-1 and TRBJ1-5; D remains ambiguous. V shed 1 base and J shed 0 bases, with 8 bases lying between them. The CDR3 consists of 15 residues. The germline CDR1 and CDR2 sequences are SGHRS and YFSETQ. Here the CDR3 reads CASSLSGYSNQPQHF. The CDR3 region has the DNA TGCGCCAGCAGCTTGTCAGGATATAGCAATCAGCCCCAGCATTTT.

V usage is TRBV30 and J usage is TRBJ1-6, with 10 nucleotides matching TRBD1. The length of the CDR3 is 13 residues. Looked up from germline, CDR1 is GTSNPN and CDR2 is SVGIG (reference sequence). V dropped 5 bases and J dropped 9; count of bases not matched to a gene: 4. CDR3 nucleotide sequence: TGTGCCTGGTCGGGACAGGGGACTTCACCCCTCCACTTT. This sequence encodes CAWSGQGTSPLHF.

This chain connects TRBV15 to TRBJ2-7; D may be TRBD2 (5 bases). CDR3 length: 13 residues. The germline gives CDR1 LNHNV, CDR2 YYDKDF (reference sequence). V lost 3 bases and J 6 bases, leaving 12 bases between the germline ends. The CDR3 sequence is CATSSGLGSEQYF. As DNA, the CDR3 is TGTGCCACCAGCAGCGGCCTGGGGAGCGAGCAGTACTTC.

The chain uses TRBV6-1 and TRBJ1-2; no reliable D call. CDR1 and CDR2 (germline): MNHNS, SASEGT. The V gene lost 0 bases and the J gene lost 4 bases, with 6 bases spanning the gap. This CDR3 comprises 13 residues. Here the CDR3 reads CASSEARSYGYTF. The CDR3 DNA reads as TGTGCCAGCAGTGAAGCGAGGTCCTATGGCTACACCTTC.

The chain uses TRBV7-8 and TRBJ1-4, with TRBD1 matching over 7 bases. CDR3 size: 16 residues. The J segment lost 4 bases and the V segment lost 5 bases, leaving 10 bases of the junction unmatched. CDR1 and CDR2 (germline): SGHVS, FQNEAQ. The CDR3 loop is CASSPRQGSYNEKLFF. Here the CDR3 DNA reads TGTGCCAGCAGCCCGAGACAGGGATCCTATAATGAAAAACTGTTTTTT.

This sequence joins TRBV7-9 and TRBJ1-4, with a weak D call TRBD1 (5 bases). The germline gives CDR1 SEHNR, CDR2 FQNEAQ (reference sequence). The CDR3 covers 15 residues. The ends were cut back, 5 bases at V and 1 base at J, with 11 bases in the middle. CDR3 sequence (DNA): TGTGCCAGCAGCCCCCAGGGAGGAACTAATGAAAAACTGTTTTTT. Amino acids: CASSPQGGTNEKLFF.